This T cell receptor (beta chain) was sequenced for a study of blood T cells in healthy people across ages. V shed 2 bases and J shed 8 bases, with 15 bases lying between them. The CDR3 contains 14 residues. The germline V gene has CDR1 SNHLY and CDR2 FYNNEI. The use of a sample-barcoded 5' primer and a J-beta primer mix characterized a second PCR of about 6 to 12 cycles. A single record per CDR3 protein comes from TCRdb applying MiXCR to the 5' RACE reads. The sample carries approximately 810,000 distinct CDR3 sequences, roughly 26% recorded once. This receptor was obtained from a woman aged 80 or older in good health. The genes are TRBV2 and TRBJ1-2; a possible D gene is TRBD1 (5 bases). What was sequenced was blood. CDR3 sequence (DNA): TGTGCCAGCAGTGAACGGGGACCCTCGGGCGGCTACACCTTC. Protein product: CASSERGPSGGYTF.